This TCR beta chain was captured in a study of blood T cell repertoires in COVID-19. At the level of the study: Both acute and convalescent COVID-19 samples were obtained from the United States, Italy and Spain. Sources were T cells, B-cell-depleted T cells, or PBMCs; the material itself was cDNA or gDNA.

Authors' methods: Amplification of reference gene primers was used by the study to estimate nucleated cell counts. The assay was immunoSEQ multiplex PCR, and TCRdb's table has in-frame clones only and misses some. Clone size and V and J calls were adopted from that table, with D and trimming inferred from the DNA. The table includes fewer than 350,000 clones, 70% to 90% detected once. Seattle patients were enrolled during active infection and followed longitudinally. Sequencing input: peripheral blood. This receptor was obtained from a woman in her 30s with COVID-19, enrolled during active disease.

CDR3 nucleotide sequence: TGTGCCAGCAGCCCCACTAGCGGGGGGACCAACCTGGATTACAATGAGCAGTTCTTC. Its translation: CASSPTSGGTNLDYNEQFF. The chain has TRBV3-1 (or the pseudogene TRBV3-2) and TRBJ2-1, with 12 positions matching TRBD2. The CDR3 totals 19 residues. Germline CDR1 reads LGHDT; CDR2 reads YNNKEL (reference sequence). Unmatched junction bases numbered 14, after V lost 4 bases and J lost 4 bases.